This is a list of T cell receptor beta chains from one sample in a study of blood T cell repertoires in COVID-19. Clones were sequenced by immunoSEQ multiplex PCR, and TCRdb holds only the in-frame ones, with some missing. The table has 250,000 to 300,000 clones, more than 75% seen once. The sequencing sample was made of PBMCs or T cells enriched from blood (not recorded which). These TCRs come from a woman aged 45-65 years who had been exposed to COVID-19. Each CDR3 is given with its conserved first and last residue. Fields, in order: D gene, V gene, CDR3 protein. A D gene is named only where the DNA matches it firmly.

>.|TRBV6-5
CASRLYRVGGYTF
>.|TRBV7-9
CASSQTRGGAANTGELFF
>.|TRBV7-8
CASSKQQNTEAFF
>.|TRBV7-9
CASSPPGDYEQYF
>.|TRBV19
CASSIPRQGRTEAFF
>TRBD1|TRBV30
CAWSTGTGGQETQYF
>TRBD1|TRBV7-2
CASSSTGGRLGYTF
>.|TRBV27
CASSLLETTGAFF
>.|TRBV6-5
CASSYSGRRGDSPLHF
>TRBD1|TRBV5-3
CARSSLPDRAHEKLFF